The 23 T cell receptor beta chains listed next were all sequenced from one sample in a study of blood T cell repertoires in COVID-19. Clones were sequenced by immunoSEQ multiplex PCR, and TCRdb holds only the in-frame ones, with some missing. The sample shows hundreds of thousands of clones, around 90% of them seen only once. Sequenced: PBMCs or T cells enriched from blood (not recorded which). The receptors shown here come from a woman between 35 and 50 years old with acute COVID-19.

As regards this clone: An end of the junction does not agree with germline; a read error may underlie this. The genes are TRBV19 and TRBJ1-5; TRBD1 matches at 7 bases. CDR3 length: 13 residues. The germline gives CDR1 LNHDA, CDR2 SQIVND (reference sequence). CDR3 in amino acids: CASRIGGYQPQHF. The CDR3, as DNA: TGTGCCAGTAGGATAGGGGGCTATCAGCCCCAGCATTTT.

This clone was picked up one time. CDR3: CASSLSARGTSKSYNEQFF. The CDR3 DNA sequence: TGTGCCAGCAGTTTATCGGCGCGCGGGACTAGTAAATCCTACAATGAGCAGTTCTTC. This chain uses TRBV27 with TRBJ2-1; 8 nucleotides match TRBD2. The CDR3 consists of 19 residues. CDR1 and CDR2 (germline): MNHEY, SMNVEV (reference sequence). J lost 1 base, V lost 0 bases, and 11 bases had no gene match.

V and J are TRBV5-6 and TRBJ1-4, with 10 bases identical to TRBD1. CDR1 is SGHDT and CDR2 is YYEEEE in the germline V gene. CDR3 length equals 18 residues. Germline trimming cut 0 bases from V and 7 bases from J; bases unmatched to any gene: 12. CDR3 amino acids: CASSLGTGGLSTPEKLFF. In DNA form, the CDR3 reads TGTGCCAGCAGCTTGGGGACAGGGGGTCTTTCGACGCCTGAAAAACTGTTTTTT.

This rearrangement joins TRBV7-2 to TRBJ2-3, with TRBD2 identical over 10 bases. Germline CDR1 reads SGHTA; CDR2 reads FQGNSA. V lost 3 bases to trimming and J lost 1 base; unmatched junction nucleotides: 4. The CDR3 sequence is 16 residues long. The CDR3 loop reads CASSFPGLAGTDTQYF. The CDR3 region has the DNA TGTGCCAGCAGCTTCCCTGGACTAGCGGGCACAGATACGCAGTATTTT.

The chain uses TRBV29-1 and TRBJ2-1, with D uncertain. CDR1 is SQVTM and CDR2 is ANQGSEA in the germline V gene. The CDR3 sequence is 15 residues long. V shed 5 bases and J shed 0 bases, with 14 bases lying between them. CDR3 nucleotides: TGCAGCGTTTCGCGAAGTGGTGGCTCCTACAATGAGCAGTTCTTC. It translates to CSVSRSGGSYNEQFF.

This chain joins TRBV30 and TRBJ2-2; D ambiguous. The CDR3 has 13 amino acids. Per germline, CDR1 GTSNPN and CDR2 SVGIG (reference sequence). Trimming removed 0 bases at V and 3 bases at J, with 5 bases between. CDR3 amino acids: CAWSVLYTGELFF. The CDR3 bases are TGTGCCTGGAGTGTACTTTACACCGGGGAGCTGTTTTTT.

This clone was seen only a few times. The rearrangement links TRBV29-1 to TRBJ1-2; 8 positions agree with TRBD1. Per the germline V gene, CDR1 is SQVTM and CDR2 is ANQGSEA. The CDR3 is made up of 11 amino acids. V shed 4 bases, J shed 7 bases, and the junction held 2 bases outside the gene matches. Here the CDR3 DNA reads TGCAGCGTTGGGACAGGGACTGGCTACACCTTC. Amino acid sequence: CSVGTGTGYTF. Full variable domain (outside the CDR3, taken from reference TRBV29-1 and TRBJ1-2): SAVISQKPSRDICQRGTSLTIQCQVDSQVTMMFWYRQQPGQSLTLIATANQGSEATYESGFVIDKFPISRPNLTFSTLTVSNMSPEDSSIYLCSVGTGTGYTFGSGTRLTVV.

The V and J genes are TRBV5-1 and TRBJ2-1; 13 bases line up with TRBD2. CDR3 length: 17 amino acids. Per germline, CDR1 SGHRS and CDR2 YFSETQ. V was pared by 1 base and J by 10 bases, with 11 bases of the junction left unmatched. The CDR3 nucleotides read TGCGCCAGCAGCTTGATCCCAGGACTAGCGGGGGAAGGCGAGCAGTTCTTC. Its protein product is CASSLIPGLAGEGEQFF.

The genes are TRBV20-1 and TRBJ2-3; tentative D call: TRBD2 (6 bases). The CDR3 spans 14 residues. Germline CDR1 is DFQATT and CDR2 is SNEGSKA (reference sequence). The ends were cut back, 3 bases at V and 4 bases at J, with 14 bases in the middle. As DNA, the CDR3 is TGCAGTGCTAGTCTCGGGGGAGCGGCAGATACGCAGTATTTT. This codes for CSASLGGAADTQYF.

In this sample, this clone turned up a few times. This chain connects TRBV5-1 to TRBJ1-2, with no clear D. The CDR3 is made up of 14 amino acids. V was trimmed by 0 bases and J by 3 bases, leaving 9 bases between them. Germline V gene data show CDR1 as SGHRS and CDR2 as YFSETQ. The CDR3 reads CASSLALADYGYTF. The CDR3 DNA follows: TGCGCCAGCAGCTTGGCCTTGGCAGACTATGGCTACACCTTC. The variable domain in full, with the rest retrieved from reference TRBV5-1 and TRBJ1-2, is KAGVTQTPRYLIKTRGQQVTLSCSPISGHRSVSWYQQTPGQGLQFLFEYFSETQRNKGNFPGRFSGRQFSNSRSEMNVSTLELGDSALYLCASSLALADYGYTFGSGTRLTVV.

The gene calls are TRBV6-1 and TRBJ2-5, with no clear D. The CDR3 is 12 amino acids. V was cut by 2 bases and J by 5 bases, with 6 bases left in between. Germline V CDR1 and CDR2: MNHNS, SASEGT. The CDR3 DNA sequence: TGTGCCAGCAGTGAAACCAGGGAGACCCAGTACTTC. Its protein is CASSETRETQYF.

The chain employs TRBV6-5 and TRBJ1-4, with 7 nucleotides matching TRBD1. Germline V gene data show CDR1 as MNHEY and CDR2 as SVGAGI. The CDR3 is 15 amino acids. After removal of 5 bases from V and 5 bases from J, the junction contained 8 bases not matched to a gene. Here the CDR3 reads CASSNRQGGNEKLFF. Here the CDR3 DNA reads TGTGCCAGCAGTAATCGACAGGGTGGAAATGAAAAACTGTTTTTT.

This chain links TRBV4-2 with TRBJ2-7, with TRBD1 identical over 9 bases. V gave up 0 bases and J gave up 9 bases; unmatched junction bases: 6. This CDR3 spans 14 amino acids. Germline loops: CDR1 LGHNA, CDR2 YNFKEQ. This chain's CDR3 is CASSQDRGQGRQYF. The CDR3 nucleotides are TGTGCCAGCAGCCAAGATAGGGGACAGGGCAGGCAGTACTTC.

This clone appeared a few times. V usage is TRBV27 and J usage is TRBJ1-6; D possibly corresponds to TRBD1 (6 bases). Between the trimmed V and J ends, which lost 5 bases and 9 bases, there was a span of 17 bases. The CDR3 sequence is 15 residues long. CDR1 is MNHEY, CDR2 SMNVEV, per germline (reference sequence). CDR3 region: CASSRQHIRGSPLHF. CDR3 in DNA: TGTGCCAGCAGTCGACAGCACATCAGGGGTTCACCCCTCCACTTT.

A few counts support this clone. This chain connects TRBV15 to TRBJ1-6; D gene unclear. V lost 3 bases and J 4 bases, leaving 10 bases between the germline ends. Germline V gives CDR1 LNHNV, CDR2 YYDKDF (reference sequence). This CDR3 has 15 amino acids. CDR3 protein: CATSSDRGYNSPLHF. CDR3 bases: TGTGCCACCAGCAGTGACCGGGGTTATAATTCACCCCTCCACTTT.

This clone was counted many times. This chain links TRBV2 with TRBJ2-4, with a tentative D call TRBD1 (6 bases). Germline V gene data show CDR1 as SNHLY and CDR2 as FYNNEI. V shed 1 base and J shed 8 bases, with 15 bases lying between them. The CDR3 runs 15 residues. The CDR3 sequence: CASSEGWDTSDIQYF. CDR3 DNA sequence: TGTGCCAGCAGTGAAGGGTGGGACACCTCTGACATTCAGTACTTC.

V is TRBV7-9 and J is TRBJ1-3; a weak D match, TRBD1 (5 bases). Germline CDR1 reads SEHNR; CDR2 reads FQNEAQ (reference sequence). V shed 4 bases and J shed 11 bases, with 12 bases lying between them. CDR3 length equals 12 residues. CDR3 sequence (DNA): TGTGCCAGCAGCTCTGGGGGGTCCCCCATATATTTT. Protein: CASSSGGSPIYF. The complete variable domain, with remaining parts taken from reference TRBV7-9 and TRBJ1-3, reads DTGVSQNPRHKITKRGQNVTFRCDPISEHNRLYWYRQTLGQGPEFLTYFQNEAQLEKSRLLSDRFSAERPKGSFSTLEIQRTEQGDSAMYLCASSSGGSPIYFGEGSWLTVV.

CDR3 sequence: CASSGGGPFSGANVLTF. In DNA form, the CDR3 reads TGTGCCAGCAGTGGCGGGGGGCCCTTCTCTGGGGCCAACGTCCTGACTTTC. This chain connects TRBV6-1 to TRBJ2-6, with 8 bases fitting TRBD2. CDR1 and CDR2 (germline): MNHNS, SASEGT. This CDR3 has 17 residues. The V segment lost 4 bases and the J segment 0 bases; nucleotides outside the gene matches: 5.

In this sample, this clone turned up a few times. This rearrangement joins TRBV30 to TRBJ1-2; the D gene is possibly TRBD1 (6 bases). The ends were cut back, 3 bases at V and 6 bases at J, with 11 bases in the middle. This CDR3 has 12 amino acids. The V gene's germline CDR1 is GTSNPN and CDR2 SVGIG (reference sequence). The CDR3 sequence: CAWSDTGNGYTF. CDR3 nucleotides: TGTGCCTGGAGCGATACAGGGAATGGCTACACCTTC.

V gene TRBV21-1 combines with J gene TRBJ2-4; the table's D call, TRBD2, has no DNA check behind it. TRBV21-1 is a pseudogene. The CDR3 contains 18 residues. CDR3 sequence reads: CASSSRGGEVGAKNIQYF. CDR3 nucleotides: TGTGCCAGCAGCAGTCGAGGAGGGGAAGTAGGAGCCAAAAACATTCAGTACTTC.

V and J are TRBV11-3 and TRBJ2-3; no clear D. V shed 3 bases and J shed 6 bases, with 10 bases lying between them. This CDR3 is 13 amino acids long. CDR1 is SGHNT, CDR2 YENEEA, per germline. The chain's CDR3 is CASSFVTADTQYF. CDR3 coding DNA: TGTGCCAGCAGCTTTGTCACCGCGGATACGCAGTATTTT.

The DNA of the CDR3 is TGCGCCAGCGTCAGGGGCGGGGGCTATGGCTACACCTTC. This codes for CASVRGGGYGYTF. V gene TRBV23-1 combines with J gene TRBJ1-2, with D perhaps matching TRBD1 (6 bases). TRBV23-1 is annotated as an ORF whose role is uncertain. Trimming cost V 8 bases and J 4 bases, with 14 bases left between them. CDR3 length: 13 amino acids.

V is TRBV29-1 and J is TRBJ2-3; 13 bases are a match to TRBD2. V was clipped by 6 bases and J by 6 bases; unmatched bases: 6. The CDR3 consists of 14 residues. In germline, CDR1 is SQVTM, CDR2 ANQGSEA. This chain's CDR3 is CSVETSGGSDTQYF. CDR3 DNA sequence: TGCAGCGTAGAGACTAGCGGGGGGTCCGATACGCAGTATTTT.